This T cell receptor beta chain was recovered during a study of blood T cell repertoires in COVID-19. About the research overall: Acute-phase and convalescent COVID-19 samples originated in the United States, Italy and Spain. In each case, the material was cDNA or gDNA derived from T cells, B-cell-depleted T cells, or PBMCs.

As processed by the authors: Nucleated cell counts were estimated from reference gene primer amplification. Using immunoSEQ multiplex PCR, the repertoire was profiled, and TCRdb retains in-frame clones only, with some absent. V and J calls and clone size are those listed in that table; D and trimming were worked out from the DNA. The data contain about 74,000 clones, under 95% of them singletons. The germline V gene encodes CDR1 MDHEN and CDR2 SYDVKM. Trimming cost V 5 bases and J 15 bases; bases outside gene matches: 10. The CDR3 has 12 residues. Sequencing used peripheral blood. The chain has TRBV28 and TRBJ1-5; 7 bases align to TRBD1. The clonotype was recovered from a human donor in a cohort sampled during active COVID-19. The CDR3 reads CASSPLDRYLHF. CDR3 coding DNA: TGTGCCAGCAGTCCATTGGACAGGTACTTGCATTTT.